Below, 27 T cell receptor beta chains from the same sample are listed, as sequenced in a study of naive CD8 T cells in extremely preterm neonates. Clones were read by immunoSEQ multiplex PCR, and TCRdb kept only the in-frame ones, dropping some. The sample comprises about 4,900 clones, roughly 97% of which are singletons, and roughly 0.5% rests with the top ten. Without labor or membrane rupture, elective cesareans at roughly 37-41 weeks supplied term cord blood. The sequencing input was naive CD8+ T cells from cord blood. These receptors were collected from a newborn in good health.

The V gene is TRBV19, the J gene TRBJ2-1; D remains ambiguous. Trimming removed 2 bases from V and 3 bases from J, with 5 bases in between. CDR1 and CDR2 from the germline V gene are LNHDA and SQIVND (reference sequence). This CDR3 contains 13 residues. CDR3: CASSIFSYNEQFF. CDR3 in DNA: TGTGCCAGTAGTATATTTAGCTACAATGAGCAGTTCTTC.

V is TRBV7-2 and J is TRBJ2-1, with a weak D call TRBD2 (5 bases). The germline CDR1 and CDR2 sequences are SGHTA and FQGNSA. Trimming took off 3 bases at V and 0 bases at J, with 9 bases between the two ends. This CDR3 has 15 amino acids. CDR3 nucleotide sequence: TGTGCCAGCAGCTTGAGCGGAAGCTCCTACAATGAGCAGTTCTTC. Translation gives CASSLSGSSYNEQFF. The full variable domain, with the rest looked up from reference TRBV7-2 and TRBJ2-1, is GAGVSQSPSNKVTEKGKDVELRCDPISGHTALYWYRQSLGQGLEFLIYFQGNSAPDKSGLPSDRFSAERTGGSVSTLTIQRTQQEDSAVYLCASSLSGSSYNEQFFGPGTRLTVL.

The chain carries TRBV9 and TRBJ2-2; TRBD2 is a possible D gene (6 bases). The CDR3 is 16 residues long. With 4 bases removed from V and 4 bases from J, the gap between germline ends came to 17 bases. Germline V gene lookup returns CDR1 SGDLS and CDR2 YYNGEE. CDR3 region: CASSITSGTLTGELFF. CDR3 nucleotides: TGTGCCAGCAGCATCACCTCCGGGACTCTCACCGGGGAGCTGTTTTTT.

The chain employs TRBV4-3 and TRBJ2-7; D call uncertain. The germline V and J ends were trimmed by 0 bases and 0 bases, with 12 bases remaining between them. The CDR3 length is 16 residues. Germline loops: CDR1 LGHNA, CDR2 YSLEER. The chain's CDR3 is CASSQDWLDSSYEQYF. The CDR3 DNA is TGCGCCAGCAGCCAAGATTGGCTCGACTCCTCCTACGAGCAGTACTTC.

V gene TRBV6-1 combines with J gene TRBJ1-2; 7 positions match TRBD1. V lost 2 bases, J lost 2 bases, and 5 bases stayed unmatched. CDR3 length: 15 residues. In germline, CDR1 is MNHNS, CDR2 SASEGT. In nucleotides, the CDR3 is TGTGCCAGCAGTGAATGGGACAGTCCGAACTATGGCTACACCTTC. Translated: CASSEWDSPNYGYTF.

J is TRBJ2-5 and V is TRBV9; TRBD2 aligns across 9 bases. The V gene's germline CDR1 is SGDLS and CDR2 YYNGEE. The CDR3 extends over 15 amino acids. The junction had 5 bases not matched to a gene; V was cut back by 0 bases and J by 5 bases. The CDR3 sequence is CASSVGAGGMETQYF. CDR3 coding DNA: TGTGCCAGCAGCGTAGGAGCGGGGGGTATGGAGACCCAGTACTTC.

This sequence joins TRBV19 and TRBJ1-1; D remains unclear. The CDR3 extends over 17 amino acids. Germline V gives CDR1 LNHDA, CDR2 SQIVND (reference sequence). V dropped 6 bases and J dropped 0 bases, with 20 bases sitting between them. The CDR3, as DNA: TGTGCCAGTAGAACTCTCAGGATTGGCGGGATGAACACTGAAGCTTTCTTT. Translating gives CASRTLRIGGMNTEAFF. Based on the CDR3 plus reference TRBV19 and TRBJ1-1, the full variable domain is DGGITQSPKYLFRKEGQNVTLSCEQNLNHDAMYWYRQDPGQGLRLIYYSQIVNDFQKGDIAEGYSVSREKKESFPLTVTSAQKNPTAFYLCASRTLRIGGMNTEAFFGQGTRLTVV.

The CDR3 region is CASRFLTPPGDGYTF. Written as DNA, the CDR3 is TGTGCCAGCAGGTTCCTCACACCACCGGGGGATGGCTACACCTTC. The J gene is TRBJ1-2, the V gene TRBV6-5; D perhaps matches TRBD1 (5 bases). V was shortened by 6 bases and J by 6 bases, with 20 bases between the two germline ends. Per the germline V gene, CDR1 is MNHEY and CDR2 is SVGAGI. This CDR3 is built from 15 residues.

The chain combines TRBV5-1 with TRBJ1-2; a possible D gene is TRBD1 (6 bases). The CDR3 runs to 14 residues. Germline V gene data show CDR1 as SGHRS and CDR2 as YFSETQ. V was cut by 4 bases and J by 4 bases, with 14 bases left in between. The CDR3 DNA reads as TGCGCCAGCAGCACCGCGGACAGTCGCTATGGCTACACCTTC. It is translated as CASSTADSRYGYTF.

This chain links TRBV2 with TRBJ1-2; TRBD1 matches 7 bases. Losses at the gene ends were 10 bases for V and 5 bases for J; bases not matched to a gene: 10. Germline V CDR1 and CDR2: SNHLY, FYNNEI. The CDR3 has 13 amino acids. DNA for the CDR3: TGTGCCACCGCAGGGGGGTCAGGTTATGGCTACACCTTC. Translating gives CATAGGSGYGYTF.

This rearrangement joins TRBV10-3 to TRBJ1-2, with TRBD1 matching over 9 bases. J was trimmed by 4 bases and V by 2 bases; bases with no gene match: 14. The CDR3 runs 18 residues. The germline gives CDR1 ENHRY, CDR2 SYGVKD. This chain's CDR3 is CAISEVPPTGGAGYGYTF. The CDR3 DNA sequence: TGTGCCATCAGTGAGGTTCCCCCCACAGGGGGCGCCGGCTATGGCTACACCTTC.

This chain joins TRBV5-1 and TRBJ1-1; 7 bases are a match to TRBD1. Trimming removed 4 bases from V and 3 bases from J; junction bases left unmatched: 6. There are 14 residues in the CDR3. Germline values: CDR1 SGHRS, CDR2 YFSETQ. CDR3: CASSPTGYDTEAFF. CDR3 bases: TGCGCCAGCAGCCCGACAGGGTATGACACTGAAGCTTTCTTT.

V and J are TRBV7-9 and TRBJ1-2; weak D call: TRBD1 (5 bases). The CDR3 contains 19 residues. Deletions cut 1 base from V and 0 bases from J, with 21 bases between. Germline V gives CDR1 SEHNR, CDR2 FQNEAQ (reference sequence). The CDR3 DNA sequence: TGTGCCAGCAGCTTAGACTCGCTGGGGCCCGACCATCCTAACTATGGCTACACCTTC. Translated: CASSLDSLGPDHPNYGYTF.

The V gene is TRBV5-4, the J gene TRBJ2-1; 11 positions match TRBD2. Germline V gene lookup returns CDR1 SGHNT and CDR2 YYREEE (reference sequence). The J segment lost 5 bases and the V segment lost 4 bases, leaving 14 bases of the junction unmatched. The CDR3 is 18 residues long. CDR3: CASSPSFSSGGTHNEQFF. CDR3 DNA sequence: TGTGCCAGCAGCCCTTCCTTTTCTAGCGGGGGGACACACAATGAGCAGTTCTTC. The complete variable domain, with remaining parts taken from reference TRBV5-4 and TRBJ2-1, reads ETGVTQSPTHLIKTRGQQVTLRCSSQSGHNTVSWYQQALGQGPQFIFQYYREEENGRGNFPPRFSGLQFPNYSSELNVNALELDDSALYLCASSPSFSSGGTHNEQFFGPGTRLTVL.

This chain connects TRBV11-2 to TRBJ2-1; weak D call: TRBD2 (5 bases). The V gene's germline CDR1 is SGHAT and CDR2 FQNNGV. The CDR3 loop spans 12 amino acids. Between the trimmed V and J ends, which lost 5 bases and 9 bases, there was a span of 11 bases. DNA for the CDR3: TGTGCCAGCAGCCCCTCGGGGAGTGAGCAGTTCTTC. This translates into CASSPSGSEQFF.

The J gene is TRBJ1-6, the V gene TRBV2; TRBD1 matches at 7 bases. After removal of 4 bases from V and 8 bases from J, the junction contained 11 bases not matched to a gene. CDR1 is SNHLY and CDR2 is FYNNEI in the germline V gene. The CDR3 extends over 16 amino acids. In DNA form, the CDR3 reads TGTGCCAGCAGTGGACGACCAGGGGGTAAGGATTCACCCCTCCACTTT. Amino acids: CASSGRPGGKDSPLHF. The variable domain in full, completed from reference TRBV2 and TRBJ1-6, reads EPEVTQTPSHQVTQMGQEVILRCVPISNHLYFYWYRQILGQKVEFLVSFYNNEISEKSEIFDDQFSVERPDGSNFTLKIRSTKLEDSAMYFCASSGRPGGKDSPLHFGNGTRLTVT.

The rearrangement joins TRBV4-2 to TRBJ2-3; TRBD2 aligns across 13 bases. This CDR3 region has 17 residues. Per the germline V gene, CDR1 is LGHNA and CDR2 is YNFKEQ. V was clipped by 2 bases and J by 2 bases; unmatched bases: 4. CDR3 DNA sequence: TGTGCCAGCAGCCAAAGCGGGACTAGCGGGGTCACAGATACGCAGTATTTT. Its protein is CASSQSGTSGVTDTQYF.

The chain couples TRBV2 to TRBJ1-1, with TRBD1 matching 8 bases. V shed 6 bases and J 5 bases; nucleotides not matched to a gene: 2. CDR1 and CDR2 from the germline V gene are SNHLY and FYNNEI. The CDR3 has 12 amino acids. The DNA for the CDR3 is TGTGCCAGCAGGCGACAGGGGACTGAAGCTTTCTTT. Amino acids: CASRRQGTEAFF.

The chain uses TRBV27 and TRBJ2-7; 8 nucleotides line up with TRBD1. Per germline, CDR1 MNHEY and CDR2 SMNVEV (reference sequence). CDR3 length: 12 amino acids. V shed 2 bases and J 6 bases; nucleotides not matched to a gene: 0. Written as DNA, the CDR3 is TGTGCCAGCAGTTTAACAGGGGGCGAGCAGTACTTC. It yields the protein CASSLTGGEQYF.

The rearrangement joins TRBV5-3 to TRBJ1-1; 11 positions match TRBD1. TRBV5-3 is placed among ORFs of uncertain function. The CDR3 consists of 17 residues. J gave up 7 bases and V 0 bases, and 11 bases lay outside the gene matches. The CDR3 is CARSLAPDRGRFGEAFF. The CDR3 DNA is TGTGCCAGAAGCTTGGCCCCGGACAGGGGGCGTTTCGGTGAAGCTTTCTTT.

The V call is TRBV25-1, the J call TRBJ2-4, with a tentative D call TRBD2 (6 bases). Germline V CDR1 and CDR2: MGHDK, SYGVNS. The V end lost 3 bases, the J end lost 0 bases, and 9 bases lay between the germline ends. The CDR3 sequence is 15 residues long. The CDR3 DNA reads TGTGCCAGCAGTGAGGGGGGATTAGCCAAAAACATTCAGTACTTC. It codes for CASSEGGLAKNIQYF.

The genes are TRBV4-3 and TRBJ2-1; perhaps TRBD2 as D (6 bases). The CDR3 consists of 17 residues. Germline V gene lookup returns CDR1 LGHNA and CDR2 YSLEER. V was shortened by 0 bases and J by 2 bases, with 14 bases between the two germline ends. CDR3 region: CASSQDGGGEAYNEQFF. The CDR3 nucleotides are TGCGCCAGCAGCCAAGATGGTGGAGGGGAAGCCTACAATGAGCAGTTCTTC.

Concerning this clone itself: One end of the junction is discordant with germline, which a read error may explain. The V call is TRBV10-3, the J call TRBJ1-6, with a weak D call TRBD1 (5 bases). CDR3 length: 15 amino acids. The V gene's germline CDR1 is ENHRY and CDR2 SYGVKD. As DNA, the CDR3 is TGTGCCATCGGTGAAGGGGTAAACTTGAATTCACCCCTCCACTTT. The encoded protein is CAIGEGVNLNSPLHF.

The chain couples TRBV19 to TRBJ2-2; 9 bases are a match to TRBD1. The CDR3 consists of 18 residues. Germline CDR1 and CDR2: LNHDA and SQIVND (reference sequence). Germline trimming cut 0 bases from V and 5 bases from J; bases unmatched to any gene: 10. The CDR3 here is CASSIDWRDRVYTGELFF. CDR3 in DNA: TGTGCCAGTAGTATAGATTGGAGGGACAGGGTATATACCGGGGAGCTGTTTTTT. Drawing the rest from reference TRBV19 and TRBJ2-2, the complete variable domain is DGGITQSPKYLFRKEGQNVTLSCEQNLNHDAMYWYRQDPGQGLRLIYYSQIVNDFQKGDIAEGYSVSREKKESFPLTVTSAQKNPTAFYLCASSIDWRDRVYTGELFFGEGSRLTVL.

The genes are TRBV4-2 and TRBJ2-3; TRBD1 aligns across 9 bases. With 3 bases clipped from V and 0 bases from J, the junction kept 1 base outside the gene matches. The CDR3 loop spans 15 amino acids. From germline, CDR1 is LGHNA and CDR2 YNFKEQ. The DNA of the CDR3 is TGTGCCAGCAGCCACGGGACAGGGAGCACAGATACGCAGTATTTT. It yields the protein CASSHGTGSTDTQYF.

The chain has TRBV9 and TRBJ2-3; 7 bases map to TRBD2. The germline gives CDR1 SGDLS, CDR2 YYNGEE. This CDR3 comprises 16 residues. V dropped 3 bases and J dropped 4; count of bases not matched to a gene: 11. CDR3 nucleotide sequence: TGTGCCAGCAGCGACCTATCGGGGGGAGTCGCAGATACGCAGTATTTT. It is translated as CASSDLSGGVADTQYF.

This sequence joins TRBV19 and TRBJ2-7; D may be TRBD2 (5 bases). This CDR3 has 11 residues. V lost 7 bases and J 4 bases, leaving 8 bases between the germline ends. Germline V lookup: CDR1 LNHDA, CDR2 SQIVND (reference sequence). This chain's CDR3 is CASTGGYEQYF. The CDR3 DNA sequence: TGTGCCAGTACCGGCGGGTACGAGCAGTACTTC.